This T cell receptor beta chain was sequenced during a study of blood T cell repertoires in COVID-19. Study information: Specimens from acute and convalescent COVID-19 originated in the United States, Italy and Spain. The cDNA or gDNA used as material had been derived from T cells, B-cell-depleted T cells, or PBMCs.

Germline V CDR1 and CDR2: LNHDA, SQIVND (reference sequence). V was clipped by 8 bases and J by 0 bases, with 8 bases between them. The length of the CDR3 is 12 residues. For recovered donors of Cohort 3, there were two negative PCRs, clearance, or symptom resolution. In the source study's methods: Amplified reference gene primers provided the basis for estimating nucleated cell counts. Produced via immunoSEQ multiplex PCR; TCRdb's table is partial and in-frame only. V and J calls and clone size are given by that table; D and trimming were obtained from the DNA. Of roughly 140,000 clones detected, around 85% appear once; the ten largest clones hold roughly 6.2%.

The chain recombines TRBV19 with TRBJ2-7; no clear D. The clonotype originates from a woman between 40 and 50 years old who had recovered from COVID-19. Sequencing used PBMCs or T cells enriched from blood (not recorded which). CDR3 DNA sequence: TGTGCCAGTGAGTCCTCCTCCTACGAGCAGTACTTC. This sequence encodes CASESSSYEQYF.